Reported below is one T cell receptor beta chain. The clone's antigen remains unknown. The input lacks base qualities; no much larger clone sits a single base away. These data are taken from a study of cytomegalovirus exposure and HLA in healthy donors (dated by TCRdb to about 2017). Regarding the complete study: A later analysis indicated that the roughly 120 validation repertoires were generated on the platform also employed for the roughly 720 repertoires of the first cohort. The study was designed to test whether signatures of past pathogen exposure could be identified by cataloging public T cell receptors. Besides the first cohort of under 700 subjects, a separate validation cohort made up of some 110 different subjects was used. High-throughput TCR immunosequencing, statistical association of individual TCRs with disease status, and machine learning were combined to predict cytomegalovirus infection status.

From its cysteine to its phenylalanine, the CDR3 spans 15 amino acids. Just CDR3 DNA is preserved here, 45 bases in frame from base 1. As encoded in the germline V gene (reference sequence), CDR1 is SGHKS while CDR2 is YYEKEE. V loses 4 bases at its end and J loses 7 bases; junction bases beyond the gene matches: 10. The library was built by means of the immunoSEQ multiplex PCR assay. The study's own analysis went as follows. To diagnose cytomegalovirus status from the catalog of TCR beta chain sequences, a statistical classification framework was built. This immuneACCESS table, as held by TCRdb, lists in-frame sequences with V and J called but not all clones. Of the missing ones, under half trace to an unresolved V gene in checked studies; the others have no known cause. V and J calls plus clone size are reproduced from that table; the DNA served to infer D and trimming. The sample profile shows more than 100,000 clones; 88% of them were found once. The ten largest make up about 1.5% of the sample.

The paper's findings and limits, for the study overall: The validation cohort had no HLA typing available for a later analysis, so co-occurrence within that cohort was assessed over all 110 or so repertoires. The study listed 150 to 200 TCR beta chains as associated with cytomegalovirus. The authors suggested that the approach could potentially be generalized to other disease states and immunological phenotypes. A later analysis found that TCRs clustered in the first cohort also tended to co-occur in the approximately 120 validation repertoires, with 94% of cluster scores above 0. While some public TCRs were present in many individuals, most TCR sequences turned up only very rarely across donors. In vitro tests confirmed that a few of the cytomegalovirus-associated TCR beta chains recognize cytomegalovirus antigens. The classifier was reported to diagnose cytomegalovirus status with high specificity and sensitivity in both the original and validation cohorts.

Donors formed part of the validation cohort, which comprised over a hundred subjects and was distinct from the first cohort of 666 subjects. The TCR originated in a man aged 30 to 39 in good health and CMV-seronegative. Sequencing was done on a sample of PBMCs. The rearrangement combines TRBV5-5 with TRBJ1-5; TRBD1 fits 8 bases in the junction. CDR3 loop: CASSQGQGWGQPQHF. At the DNA level, the sequence is TGTGCCAGCAGCCAAGGACAGGGTTGGGGCCAGCCCCAGCATTTT.